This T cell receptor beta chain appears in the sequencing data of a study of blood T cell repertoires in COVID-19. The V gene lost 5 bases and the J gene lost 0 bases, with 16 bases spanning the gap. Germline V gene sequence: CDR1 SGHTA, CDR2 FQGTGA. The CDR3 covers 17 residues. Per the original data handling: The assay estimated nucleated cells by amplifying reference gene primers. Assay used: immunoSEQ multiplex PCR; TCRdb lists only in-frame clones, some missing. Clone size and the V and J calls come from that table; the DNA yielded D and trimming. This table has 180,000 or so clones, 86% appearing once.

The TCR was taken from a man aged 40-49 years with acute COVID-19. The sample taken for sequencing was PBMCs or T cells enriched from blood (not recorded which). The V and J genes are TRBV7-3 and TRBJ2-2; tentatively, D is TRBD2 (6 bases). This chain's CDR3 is CASSPLGTEANTGELFF. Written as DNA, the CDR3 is TGTGCCAGCAGCCCTCTCGGGACTGAGGCGAACACCGGGGAGCTGTTTTTT.